The 10 T cell receptor beta chains below all came from one sample that was sequenced in a study of identical twins. TCRdb ran MiXCR on the 5' RACE reads and lists one entry per CDR3 protein. The sample consists of around 650,000 distinct CDR3 sequences, roughly 6.6% of them appearing once. This sample was also put to use in a study of yellow fever vaccine responses in identical twins.

Sequenced input: PBMCs. These receptors were taken from a woman under 30 in good health.

This clonotype was seen only a few times. CDR3 sequence: CASSRTGRLFVNEQFF. As DNA, the CDR3 is TGCGCCAGCAGTCGCACGGGACGCCTTTTTGTAAATGAGCAGTTCTTC. The chain recombines TRBV4-1 with TRBJ2-1, with D possibly being TRBD1 or TRBD2 (5 bases each). CDR3 length: 16 residues. V shed 6 bases and J shed 7 bases, with 22 bases lying between them. Germline V CDR1 and CDR2: MGHRA, YSYEKL.

The chain recombines TRBV20-1 with TRBJ2-1; D call uncertain. Trimming cost V 5 bases and J 5 bases, with 13 bases left between them. The CDR3 is 13 residues long. Germline-derived CDR1 and CDR2 are DFQATT and SNEGSKA (reference sequence). In DNA form, the CDR3 reads TGCAGTGCTTACCGGGCTTTCCACAATGAGCAGTTCTTC. It yields the protein CSAYRAFHNEQFF.

J is TRBJ2-1 and V is TRBV5-1, with 11 bases aligning to TRBD2. Trimming cost V 4 bases and J 4 bases; bases outside gene matches: 4. Germline loops: CDR1 SGHRS, CDR2 YFSETQ. This CDR3 has 15 residues. CDR3 loop: CASSTGLADYNEQFF. As DNA, the CDR3 is TGCGCCAGCAGCACGGGACTAGCGGATTACAATGAGCAGTTCTTC.

This clonotype was counted many times. This chain uses TRBV27 with TRBJ2-1; TRBD2 aligns across 11 bases. The V gene end was trimmed by 2 bases and the J gene end by 8 bases; junction bases not matched to a gene: 11. The CDR3 length is 17 residues. The V gene's germline CDR1 is MNHEY and CDR2 SMNVEV (reference sequence). The DNA for the CDR3 is TGTGCCAGCAGTTTACCGGTGTCTAGCGGGAGGCTAGATGAGCAGTTCTTC. It encodes CASSLPVSSGRLDEQFF.

This chain connects TRBV12-3 or TRBV12-4 to TRBJ2-3; 13 bases align to TRBD2. Trimming cost V 3 bases and J 4 bases; bases outside gene matches: 19. The length of the CDR3 is 21 residues. The chain's CDR3 is CASSFAFRPGLAGEIPDTQYF. Written as DNA, the CDR3 is TGTGCCAGCAGTTTTGCTTTCAGGCCAGGACTAGCGGGAGAGATACCAGATACGCAGTATTTT.

This clonotype came up a few times. One junction end disagrees with the germline gene, perhaps due to a read error. The chain couples TRBV4-2 to TRBJ2-5; TRBD2 aligns across 14 bases. The germline CDR1 and CDR2 sequences are LGHNA and YNFKEQ. CDR3 length: 20 residues. CDR3 sequence reads: CASSHRVDRLAGGEQENQYF. In DNA form, the CDR3 reads TGTGCCAGCAGCCATCGCGTAGATAGACTAGCGGGGGGGGAACAAGAGAACCAGTACTTC.

The chain recombines TRBV12-3 or TRBV12-4 with TRBJ1-2; D remains unclear. The ends were cut back, 3 bases at V and 8 bases at J, with 10 bases in the middle. The CDR3 extends over 12 amino acids. CDR3 sequence: CASSLNTEGYTF. As DNA, the CDR3 is TGTGCCAGCAGTTTGAACACGGAGGGCTACACCTTC.

The chain employs TRBV5-1 and TRBJ2-3; 11 nucleotides agree with TRBD1. J gave up 4 bases and V 3 bases, and 10 bases lay outside the gene matches. The CDR3 is 17 residues long. From germline, CDR1 is SGHRS and CDR2 YFSETQ. The CDR3 nucleotides read TGCGCCAGCAGCTCCCCCCGGACAGGGGGCTATTCAGATACGCAGTATTTT. Translating it yields CASSSPRTGGYSDTQYF.

This clonotype appeared many times. The chain uses TRBV6-1 and TRBJ2-2; possible D gene TRBD1, 7 bases. Germline V CDR1 and CDR2: MNHNS, SASEGT. The CDR3 is 14 residues long. V dropped 7 bases and J dropped 5 bases, with 14 bases sitting between them. The CDR3 DNA reads TGTGCCAGCACCCTTTCAGGGGGGACCGGGGAGCTGTTTTTT. It specifies CASTLSGGTGELFF.

A few counts support this clonotype. This chain uses TRBV7-9 with TRBJ1-1; perhaps TRBD1 as D (5 bases). The CDR3 loop spans 12 amino acids. The germline V and J ends were trimmed by 5 bases and 10 bases, with 14 bases remaining between them. Germline CDR1 SEHNR, CDR2 FQNEAQ (reference sequence). CDR3 protein: CASSRTPLGAFF. The CDR3 bases are TGTGCCAGCAGCCGGACACCCCTGGGAGCTTTCTTT.